Sequencing of this TCR beta chain was carried out in a study of cytomegalovirus exposure and HLA in healthy donors. 60 Vbeta and 13 Jbeta primers were used in PCR. The data were produced by immunoSEQ multiplex PCR, yet TCRdb's version contains in-frame clones alone and is incomplete. The repertoire holds about 180,000 clones, with roughly 82% as singletons. Germline-derived CDR1 and CDR2 are SNHLY and FYNNEI. This CDR3 spans 13 amino acids. J gave up 13 bases and V 8 bases, and 14 bases lay outside the gene matches. The clonotype was recovered from a man between 35 and 55 years old in good health and CMV-seronegative. The chain couples TRBV2 to TRBJ2-1, with TRBD2 matching 7 bases. Material: PBMCs. CDR3 nucleotide sequence: TGTGCCAGCGGGGGAGGGCTAGACTTCTCACAGTTCTTC. Translating gives CASGGGLDFSQFF.